This T cell receptor beta chain originates from a study of blood T cell repertoires in COVID-19. The table lists this clone with a few counts. The assay was immunoSEQ multiplex PCR, and TCRdb's table has in-frame clones only and misses some. The sample lists under 300,000 clones, around 85% seen once, with about 9.5% in the top ten. In germline, CDR1 is MDHEN, CDR2 SYDVKM. The CDR3 consists of 16 residues. V dropped 4 bases and J dropped 4; count of bases not matched to a gene: 8. The rearrangement joins TRBV28 to TRBJ1-3, with 9 bases fitting TRBD1. This TCR came from an elderly woman with acute or convalescent COVID-19. Sequenced input: peripheral blood. In DNA, the CDR3 is TGTGCCAGCAGTTCCCCGGGGACAGGGAAAGGAAACACCATATATTTT. This encodes CASSSPGTGKGNTIYF.